Shown below are 22 T cell receptor beta chains from a single sample sequenced in a study of cytomegalovirus exposure and HLA in healthy donors. This PCR relied on a set of 60 Vbeta primers and 13 Jbeta primers. Some clones are missing from TCRdb's copy, which holds only in-frame ones; the method was immunoSEQ multiplex PCR. The repertoire consists of about 140,000 clones, with 70% to 80% occurring once and the leading ten covering around 5%. Sequencing used PBMCs. These receptors were taken from a male donor in good health and CMV-seronegative.

About this clone: The identical CDR3 is also encoded by other nucleotide sequences in the sample. The rearrangement links TRBV30 to TRBJ1-2; D might be TRBD1 (5 bases). Germline CDR1 is GTSNPN and CDR2 is SVGIG (reference sequence). The germline V and J ends were trimmed by 3 bases and 8 bases, with 13 bases remaining between them. The CDR3 runs to 12 residues. CDR3 in amino acids: CAWRKTVYGYTF. The CDR3 DNA follows: TGTGCCTGGAGGAAGACAGTCTACGGCTACACCTTC.

This clone is a singleton in its sample. This rearrangement joins TRBV5-6 to TRBJ2-7; possibly TRBD1 for D (6 bases). The CDR3 runs 14 residues. Trimming removed 3 bases at V and 2 bases at J, with 12 bases between. Germline lookup yields CDR1 SGHDT and CDR2 YYEEEE. CDR3 amino acids: CASSSGTNTYEQYF. CDR3 DNA sequence: TGTGCCAGCAGCTCCGGGACAAACACCTACGAGCAGTACTTC.

This clone was seen once. The V call is TRBV7-9, the J call TRBJ2-7; D might be TRBD2 (7 bases). The CDR3 spans 15 residues. V lost 8 bases and J 0 bases, leaving 17 bases between the germline ends. Looked up from germline, CDR1 is SEHNR and CDR2 is FQNEAQ (reference sequence). This CDR3 is CASAWEGGSSYEQYF. Written as DNA, the CDR3 is TGTGCCAGCGCCTGGGAGGGGGGAAGCTCCTACGAGCAGTACTTC.

In this sample, this clone turned up once. The chain carries TRBV6-5 and TRBJ1-1; weak D call: TRBD1 (6 bases). The V and J ends lost 4 bases and 6 bases respectively, with 15 bases between them. Germline lookup yields CDR1 MNHEY and CDR2 SVGAGI. The CDR3 is 14 amino acids. CDR3 loop: CASSSGGGGPEAFF. The DNA of the CDR3 is TGTGCCAGCAGTTCGGGTGGGGGGGGGCCTGAAGCTTTCTTT.

The chain uses TRBV28 and TRBJ1-5; 9 bases fit TRBD1. The V gene's germline CDR1 is MDHEN and CDR2 SYDVKM. V gave up 4 bases and J gave up 6 bases; unmatched junction bases: 4. The CDR3 sequence is 14 residues long. As DNA, the CDR3 is TGTGCCAGCAGTTCAACAGGGGGCGGTCAGCCCCAGCATTTT. Translation gives CASSSTGGGQPQHF.

The chain couples TRBV27 to TRBJ1-5, with D unclear. The CDR3 length is 15 residues. V lost 4 bases and J lost 2, with 12 bases in between. Looked up from germline, CDR1 is MNHEY and CDR2 is SMNVEV (reference sequence). The DNA for the CDR3 is TGTGCCAGCAGTTGGGAGGGCAATGGCAATCAGCCCCAGCATTTT. Protein product: CASSWEGNGNQPQHF.

This clone was counted once. This chain connects TRBV29-1 to TRBJ2-1; 8 nucleotides agree with TRBD2. Unmatched junction bases numbered 11, after V lost 6 bases and J lost 7 bases. This CDR3 region has 14 residues. Germline lookup yields CDR1 SQVTM and CDR2 ANQGSEA. The CDR3 loop reads CSVDPGGPRNEQFF. The CDR3, as DNA: TGCAGCGTGGACCCGGGGGGGCCGAGGAATGAGCAGTTCTTC.

This rearrangement joins TRBV4-3 to TRBJ1-6; no firm D call. V gave up 8 bases and J gave up 7 bases, with 12 bases separating them. The CDR3 covers 13 residues. Germline CDR1 LGHNA, CDR2 YSLEER. Here the CDR3 reads CASRRDLNSPLHF. CDR3 in DNA: TGCGCCAGCCGGAGAGATCTAAATTCACCCCTCCACTTT.

There are a few counts of this clone. This chain joins TRBV10-1 and TRBJ2-1, with 10 nucleotides matching TRBD1. The J segment lost 8 bases and the V segment lost 5 bases, leaving 3 bases of the junction unmatched. The CDR3 has 13 residues. The V gene's germline CDR1 is WNHNN and CDR2 SYGVQD (reference sequence). CDR3 residues: CASSRDRGHEQFF. The CDR3 DNA reads TGCGCCAGCAGTAGGGACAGGGGCCATGAGCAGTTCTTC.

The V call is TRBV5-1, the J call TRBJ2-3; 7 positions agree with TRBD2. The V segment lost 1 base and the J segment 8 bases; nucleotides outside the gene matches: 7. This CDR3 spans 14 amino acids. Germline CDR1 reads SGHRS; CDR2 reads YFSETQ. CDR3 bases: TGCGCCAGCAGCTTGATACCCCCGGGGGGTACGCAGTATTTT. Residues: CASSLIPPGGTQYF.

The genes are TRBV5-6 and TRBJ1-1; D is perhaps TRBD1 (6 bases). CDR1 is SGHDT, CDR2 YYEEEE, per germline. CDR3 length: 12 amino acids. V shed 2 bases and J shed 6 bases, with 8 bases lying between them. Here the CDR3 reads CASSFPGAEAFF. DNA of the CDR3: TGTGCCAGCAGCTTCCCAGGGGCTGAAGCTTTCTTT. Based on the CDR3 plus reference TRBV5-6 and TRBJ1-1, the full variable domain is DAGVTQSPTHLIKTRGQQVTLRCSPKSGHDTVSWYQQALGQGPQFIFQYYEEEERQRGNFPDRFSGHQFPNYSSELNVNALLLGDSALYLCASSFPGAEAFFGQGTRLTVV.

The count of this clone is one. V is TRBV7-9 and J is TRBJ2-1; TRBD1 matches 10 bases. Germline V CDR1 and CDR2: SEHNR, FQNEAQ (reference sequence). This CDR3 has 15 amino acids. Unmatched junction bases numbered 4, after V lost 3 bases and J lost 5 bases. CDR3 in amino acids: CASSFDRGHNNEQFF. The DNA of the CDR3 is TGTGCCAGCAGCTTTGACAGGGGGCATAACAATGAGCAGTTCTTC.

The chain joins TRBV5-1 to TRBJ1-1, with a weak D call TRBD1 (5 bases). With 4 bases removed from V and 4 bases from J, the gap between germline ends came to 11 bases. CDR1 is SGHRS and CDR2 is YFSETQ in the germline V gene. CDR3 length: 13 amino acids. CDR3 amino acids: CASSVREATEAFF. CDR3 nucleotides: TGCGCCAGCAGCGTCAGGGAAGCCACTGAAGCTTTCTTT.

The chain links TRBV2 to TRBJ1-2; 7 bases are a match to TRBD1. The CDR3 has 14 amino acids. Germline V gene data show CDR1 as SNHLY and CDR2 as FYNNEI. The V segment lost 8 bases and the J segment 4 bases; nucleotides outside the gene matches: 10. The chain's CDR3 is CASGPDRNSYGYTF. The CDR3 coding sequence is TGTGCCAGCGGTCCGGACAGGAACTCCTATGGCTACACCTTC.

The V and J genes are TRBV7-2 and TRBJ2-4, with D perhaps TRBD1 (6 bases). The CDR3 contains 15 residues. V dropped 8 bases and J dropped 8 bases, with 22 bases sitting between them. Germline CDR1 and CDR2: SGHTA and FQGNSA. CDR3 in amino acids: CASGHNRVAEDIQYF. CDR3 nucleotide sequence: TGTGCCAGCGGTCATAACAGGGTAGCAGAAGACATTCAGTACTTC.

The V gene is TRBV4-3, the J gene TRBJ1-6; possibly TRBD1 for D (5 bases). The CDR3 runs 15 residues. Germline CDR1 is LGHNA and CDR2 is YSLEER. Between the trimmed V and J ends, which lost 0 bases and 9 bases, there was a span of 12 bases. Here the CDR3 reads CASSQERGSASPLHF. CDR3 DNA: TGCGCCAGCAGCCAAGAAAGGGGAAGTGCTTCACCCCTCCACTTT.

This clone was seen a handful of times. The V and J genes are TRBV9 and TRBJ2-3; 8 bases fit TRBD1. Germline-derived CDR1 and CDR2 are SGDLS and YYNGEE. J was trimmed by 4 bases and V by 7 bases; bases with no gene match: 8. The CDR3 has 14 amino acids. In DNA, the CDR3 is TGTGCCAGCGGCCACGACAGGGGATCAGATACGCAGTATTTT. Translating it yields CASGHDRGSDTQYF.

This clone showed up just a few times. V gene TRBV6-1 combines with J gene TRBJ1-5; TRBD1 might be the D (6 bases). CDR1 and CDR2 from the germline V gene are MNHNS and SASEGT. The CDR3 totals 15 residues. The V end was cut by 3 bases, the J end by 7 bases, with 16 bases between. CDR3 coding DNA: TGTGCCAGCAGTGATCAGGGGAACTCGGGACAGCCCCAGCATTTT. This codes for CASSDQGNSGQPQHF.

This chain connects TRBV9 to TRBJ1-3; 8 bases align to TRBD1. The CDR3 is made up of 15 amino acids. V gave up 2 bases and J gave up 2 bases; unmatched junction bases: 3. Germline V CDR1 and CDR2: SGDLS, YYNGEE. In DNA form, the CDR3 reads TGTGCCAGCAGCGTTACGACAGGGGCTGGAAACACCATATATTTT. Protein product: CASSVTTGAGNTIYF.

The V call is TRBV15, the J call TRBJ2-5, with D possibly TRBD2 on 5 matching bases. Per germline, CDR1 LNHNV and CDR2 YYDKDF (reference sequence). This CDR3 spans 11 amino acids. Trimming left V 9 bases short and J 4 bases short, with 9 bases between. CDR3 loop: CATGLAETQYF. The CDR3 nucleotides read TGTGCCACAGGACTGGCAGAGACCCAGTACTTC.

The chain combines TRBV7-2 with TRBJ1-6; 7 bases fit TRBD1. Trimming at V came to 1 base and at J to 6 bases, leaving 3 bases not matched to a gene. CDR1 and CDR2 (germline): SGHTA, FQGNSA. The CDR3 is 15 residues long. CDR3 coding DNA: TGTGCCAGCAGCTTAGAGGGACAGACTAATTCACCCCTCCACTTT. Protein sequence: CASSLEGQTNSPLHF.

The sample holds one count of this clone. The chain joins TRBV7-9 to TRBJ1-2; 7 nucleotides match TRBD1. The CDR3 runs 14 residues. Trimming at V came to 5 bases and at J to 3 bases, leaving 6 bases not matched to a gene. Germline V gene lookup returns CDR1 SEHNR and CDR2 FQNEAQ (reference sequence). DNA of the CDR3: TGTGCCAGCAGCGCCGGGACAGCCTACTATGGCTACACCTTC. Amino acids: CASSAGTAYYGYTF. The full variable domain, with the rest looked up from reference TRBV7-9 and TRBJ1-2, is DTGVSQNPRHKITKRGQNVTFRCDPISEHNRLYWYRQTLGQGPEFLTYFQNEAQLEKSRLLSDRFSAERPKGSFSTLEIQRTEQGDSAMYLCASSAGTAYYGYTFGSGTRLTVV.